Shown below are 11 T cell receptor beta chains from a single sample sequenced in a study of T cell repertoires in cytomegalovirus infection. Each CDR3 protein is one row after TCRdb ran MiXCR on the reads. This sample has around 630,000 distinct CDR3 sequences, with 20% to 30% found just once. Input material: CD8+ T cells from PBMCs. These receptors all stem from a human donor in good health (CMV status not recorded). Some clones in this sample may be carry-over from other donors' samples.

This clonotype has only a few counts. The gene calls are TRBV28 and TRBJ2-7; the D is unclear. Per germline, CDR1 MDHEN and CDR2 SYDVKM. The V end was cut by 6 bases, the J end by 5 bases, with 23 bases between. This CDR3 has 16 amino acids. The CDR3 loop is CASSPGSNWSYHEQYV. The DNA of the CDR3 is TGTGCCAGCAGCCCCGGGTCGAATTGGTCGTATCACGAGCAGTACGTC.

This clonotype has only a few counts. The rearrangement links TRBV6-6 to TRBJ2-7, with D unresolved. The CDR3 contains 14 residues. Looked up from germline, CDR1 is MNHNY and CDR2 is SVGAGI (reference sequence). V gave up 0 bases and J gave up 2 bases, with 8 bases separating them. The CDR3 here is CASSYSNSPYEQYV. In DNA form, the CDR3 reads TGTGCCAGCAGTTACTCGAACAGTCCCTACGAGCAGTACGTC.

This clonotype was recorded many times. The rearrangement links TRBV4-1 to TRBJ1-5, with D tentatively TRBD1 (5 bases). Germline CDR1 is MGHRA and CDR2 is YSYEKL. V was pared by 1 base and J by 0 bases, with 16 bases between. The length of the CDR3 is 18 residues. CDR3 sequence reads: CASSQVPFGADSNQPQHF. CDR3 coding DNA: TGCGCCAGCAGCCAAGTTCCCTTTGGGGCTGATAGCAATCAGCCCCAGCATTTT.

The CDR3: CASSLWAGHEQFF. CDR3 bases: TGTGCCAGCTCACTCTGGGCAGGACATGAGCAGTTCTTC. The rearrangement links TRBV18 to TRBJ2-1; no clear D gene. The CDR3 covers 13 residues. Germline V gives CDR1 KGHSH, CDR2 LQKENI. V lost 4 bases and J 8 bases, leaving 12 bases between the germline ends.

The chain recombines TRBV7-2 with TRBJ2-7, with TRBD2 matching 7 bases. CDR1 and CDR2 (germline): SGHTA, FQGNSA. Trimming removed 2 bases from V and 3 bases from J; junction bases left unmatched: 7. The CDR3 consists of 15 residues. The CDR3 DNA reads TGTGCCAGCAGCTTATGGGGGGGGGTGATCTACGAGCAGTACTTC. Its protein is CASSLWGGVIYEQYF. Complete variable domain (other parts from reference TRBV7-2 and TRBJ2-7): GAGVSQSPSNKVTEKGKDVELRCDPISGHTALYWYRQSLGQGLEFLIYFQGNSAPDKSGLPSDRFSAERTGGSVSTLTIQRTQQEDSAVYLCASSLWGGVIYEQYFGPGTRLTVT.

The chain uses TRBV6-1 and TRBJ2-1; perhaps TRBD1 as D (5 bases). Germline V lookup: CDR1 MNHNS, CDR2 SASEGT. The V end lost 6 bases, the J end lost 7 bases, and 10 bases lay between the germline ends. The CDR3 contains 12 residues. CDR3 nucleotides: TGTGCCAGCAGATCAGGGTTAAATGAGCAGTTCTTC. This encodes CASRSGLNEQFF.

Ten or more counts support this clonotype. The CDR3 region has the DNA TGTGCCAGCAGTTTAGCAGGGGCCCAACCCCCGAGGGTCTATGGCTACACCTTC. Protein: CASSLAGAQPPRVYGYTF. This chain joins TRBV6-6 and TRBJ1-2; possible D gene TRBD1, 6 bases. CDR3 length equals 18 residues. CDR1 is MNHNY, CDR2 SVGAGI, per germline (reference sequence). V was pared by 4 bases and J by 4 bases, with 25 bases between.

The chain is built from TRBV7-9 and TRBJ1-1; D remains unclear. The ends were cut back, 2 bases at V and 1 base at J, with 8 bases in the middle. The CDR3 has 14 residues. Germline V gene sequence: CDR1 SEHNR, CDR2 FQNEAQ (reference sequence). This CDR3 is CASSLQDSNTEAFF. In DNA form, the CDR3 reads TGTGCCAGCAGCTTACAAGACTCGAACACTGAAGCTTTCTTT.

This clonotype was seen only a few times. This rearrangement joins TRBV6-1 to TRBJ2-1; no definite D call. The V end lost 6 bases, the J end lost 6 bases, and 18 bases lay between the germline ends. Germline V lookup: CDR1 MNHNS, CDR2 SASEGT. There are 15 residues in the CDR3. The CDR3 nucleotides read TGTGCCAGCAGAGTTTCTTCTACGAGTTCCAATGAGCAGTTCTTC. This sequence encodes CASRVSSTSSNEQFF.

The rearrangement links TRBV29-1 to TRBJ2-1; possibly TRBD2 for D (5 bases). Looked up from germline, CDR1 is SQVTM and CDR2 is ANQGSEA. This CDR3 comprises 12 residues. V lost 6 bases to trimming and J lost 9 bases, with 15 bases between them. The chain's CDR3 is CSVRHGVGEQFF. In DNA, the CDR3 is TGCAGCGTGCGCCACGGGGTGGGTGAGCAGTTCTTC.

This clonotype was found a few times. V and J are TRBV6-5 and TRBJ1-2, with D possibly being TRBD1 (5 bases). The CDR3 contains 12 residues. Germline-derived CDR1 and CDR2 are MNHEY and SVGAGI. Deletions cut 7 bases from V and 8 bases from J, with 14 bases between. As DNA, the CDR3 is TGTGCCAGCACCACCGGGGGGTCCGGCTACACCTTC. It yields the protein CASTTGGSGYTF.